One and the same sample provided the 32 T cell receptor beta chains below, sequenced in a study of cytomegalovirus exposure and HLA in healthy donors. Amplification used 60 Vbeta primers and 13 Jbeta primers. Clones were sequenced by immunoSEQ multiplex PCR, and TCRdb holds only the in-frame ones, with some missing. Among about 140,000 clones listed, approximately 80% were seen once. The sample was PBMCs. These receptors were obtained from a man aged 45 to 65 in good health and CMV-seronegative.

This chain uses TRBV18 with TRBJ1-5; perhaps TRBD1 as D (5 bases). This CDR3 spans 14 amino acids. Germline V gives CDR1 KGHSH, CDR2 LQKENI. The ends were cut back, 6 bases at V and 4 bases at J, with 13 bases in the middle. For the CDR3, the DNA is TGTGCCAGCTCCCCCGGACAACTTAATCAGCCCCAGCATTTT. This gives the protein CASSPGQLNQPQHF.

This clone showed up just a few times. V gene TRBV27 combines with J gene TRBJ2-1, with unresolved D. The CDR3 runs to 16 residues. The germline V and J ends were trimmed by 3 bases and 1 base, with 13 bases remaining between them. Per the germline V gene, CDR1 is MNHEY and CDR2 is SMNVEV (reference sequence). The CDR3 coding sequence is TGTGCCAGCAGTTTGAGCAACAGACCATCCTACAATGAGCAGTTCTTC. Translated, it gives CASSLSNRPSYNEQFF.

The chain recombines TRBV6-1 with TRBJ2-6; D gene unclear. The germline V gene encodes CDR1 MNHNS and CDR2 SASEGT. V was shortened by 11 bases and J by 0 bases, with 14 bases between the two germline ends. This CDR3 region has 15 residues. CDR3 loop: CAAFAPYSGANVLTF. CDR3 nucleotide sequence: TGTGCCGCGTTCGCCCCCTACTCTGGGGCCAACGTCCTGACTTTC.

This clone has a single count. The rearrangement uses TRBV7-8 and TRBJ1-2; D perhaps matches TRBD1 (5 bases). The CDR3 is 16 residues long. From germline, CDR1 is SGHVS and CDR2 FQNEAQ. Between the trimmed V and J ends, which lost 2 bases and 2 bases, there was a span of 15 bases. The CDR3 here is CASSLLDTGVNYGYTF. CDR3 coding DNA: TGTGCCAGCAGCTTACTCGACACAGGAGTAAACTATGGCTACACCTTC.

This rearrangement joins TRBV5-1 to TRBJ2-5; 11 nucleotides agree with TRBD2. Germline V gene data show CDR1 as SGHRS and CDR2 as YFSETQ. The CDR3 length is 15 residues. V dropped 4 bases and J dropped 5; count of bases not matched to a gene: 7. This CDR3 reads CASSLSGGGLETQYF. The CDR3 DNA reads TGCGCCAGCAGCCTTAGCGGGGGGGGGCTGGAGACCCAGTACTTC.

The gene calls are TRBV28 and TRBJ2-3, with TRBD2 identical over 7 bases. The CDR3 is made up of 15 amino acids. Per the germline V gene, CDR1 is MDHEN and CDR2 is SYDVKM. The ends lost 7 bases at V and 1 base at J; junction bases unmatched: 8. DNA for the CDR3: TGTGCCAGCACCCAACCGGGGGGAGGCACAGATACGCAGTATTTT. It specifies CASTQPGGGTDTQYF.

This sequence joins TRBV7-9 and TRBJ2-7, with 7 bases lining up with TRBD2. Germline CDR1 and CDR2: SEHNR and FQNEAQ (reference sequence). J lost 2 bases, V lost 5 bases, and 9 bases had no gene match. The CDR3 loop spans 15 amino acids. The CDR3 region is CASSPLGGTTYEQYF. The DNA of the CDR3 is TGTGCCAGCAGCCCCCTCGGGGGGACCACCTACGAGCAGTACTTC.

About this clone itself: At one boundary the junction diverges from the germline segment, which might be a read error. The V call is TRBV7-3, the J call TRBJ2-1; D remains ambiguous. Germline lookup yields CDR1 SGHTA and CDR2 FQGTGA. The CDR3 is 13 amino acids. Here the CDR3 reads CASSFGSNNEQFF. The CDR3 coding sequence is TGTGCCAGCAGCTTTGGCTCCAACAATGAGCAGTTCTTC. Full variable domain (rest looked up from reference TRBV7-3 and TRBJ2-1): GAGVSQTPSNKVTEKGKYVELRCDPISGHTALYWYRQSLGQGPEFLIYFQGTGAADDSGLPNDRFFAVRPEGSVSTLKIQRTERGDSAVYLCASSFGSNNEQFFGPGTRLTVL.

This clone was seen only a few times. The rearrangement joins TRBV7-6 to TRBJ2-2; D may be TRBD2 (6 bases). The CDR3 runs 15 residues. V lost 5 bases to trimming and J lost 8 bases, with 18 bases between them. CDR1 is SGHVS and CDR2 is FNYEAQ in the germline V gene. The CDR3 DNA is TGTGCCAGCAGCCCTACTCGCGCGGGGCGGGGGGAGCTGTTTTTT. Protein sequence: CASSPTRAGRGELFF.

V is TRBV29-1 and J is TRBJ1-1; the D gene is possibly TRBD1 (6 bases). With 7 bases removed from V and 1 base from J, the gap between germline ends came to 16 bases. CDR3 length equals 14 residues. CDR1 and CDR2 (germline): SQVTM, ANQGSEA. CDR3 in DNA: TGCAGCGCTCCCCCAGCAGGGGCGAACACTGAAGCTTTCTTT. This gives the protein CSAPPAGANTEAFF.

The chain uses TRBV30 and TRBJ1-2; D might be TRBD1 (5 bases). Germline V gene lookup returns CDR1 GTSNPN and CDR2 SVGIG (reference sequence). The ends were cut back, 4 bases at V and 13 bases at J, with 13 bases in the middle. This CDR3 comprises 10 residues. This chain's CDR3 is CAWTRDRGTF. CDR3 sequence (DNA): TGTGCCTGGACGCGGGACCGTGGCACCTTC.

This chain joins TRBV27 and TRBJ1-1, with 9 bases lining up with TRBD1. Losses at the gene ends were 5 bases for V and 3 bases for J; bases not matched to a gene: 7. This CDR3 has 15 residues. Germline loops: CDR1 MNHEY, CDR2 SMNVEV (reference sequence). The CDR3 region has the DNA TGTGCCAGCAGTCCTGACAGGGGGGGATACACTGAAGCTTTCTTT. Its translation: CASSPDRGGYTEAFF.

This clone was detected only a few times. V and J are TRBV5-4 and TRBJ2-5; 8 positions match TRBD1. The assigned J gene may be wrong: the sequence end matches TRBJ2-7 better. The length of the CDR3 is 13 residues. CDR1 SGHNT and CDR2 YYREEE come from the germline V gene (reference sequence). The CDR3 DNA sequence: TGTGCCAGCAGTTGGACAGGGACCTACGAGCAGTACTTC. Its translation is CASSWTGTYEQYF.

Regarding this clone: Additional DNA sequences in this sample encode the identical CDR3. The CDR3 protein is CASSLVGLQETQYF. The CDR3 DNA reads as TGTGCCAGCAGCTTAGTAGGACTTCAAGAGACCCAGTACTTC. This rearrangement joins TRBV7-9 to TRBJ2-5; possibly TRBD2 for D (5 bases). Germline CDR1 SEHNR, CDR2 FQNEAQ (reference sequence). The CDR3 extends over 14 amino acids. Between the trimmed V and J ends, which lost 1 base and 2 bases, there was a span of 8 bases.

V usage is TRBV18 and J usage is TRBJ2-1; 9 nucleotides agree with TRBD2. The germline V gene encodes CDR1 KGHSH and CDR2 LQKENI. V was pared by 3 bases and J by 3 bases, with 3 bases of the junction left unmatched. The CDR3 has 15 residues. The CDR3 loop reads CASSPPAGGYNEQFF. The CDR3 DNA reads TGTGCCAGCTCACCCCCAGCGGGGGGCTACAATGAGCAGTTCTTC.

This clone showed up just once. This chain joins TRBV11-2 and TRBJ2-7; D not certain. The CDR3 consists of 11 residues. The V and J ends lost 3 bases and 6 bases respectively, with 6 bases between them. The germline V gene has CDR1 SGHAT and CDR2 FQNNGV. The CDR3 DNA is TGTGCCAGCAGCTTCTTCAGCGAGCAGTACTTC. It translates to CASSFFSEQYF.

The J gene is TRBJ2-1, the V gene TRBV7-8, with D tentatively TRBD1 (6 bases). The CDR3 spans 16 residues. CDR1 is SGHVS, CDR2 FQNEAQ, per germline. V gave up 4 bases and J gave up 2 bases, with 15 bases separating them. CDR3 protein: CASSSLGAGTYNEQFF. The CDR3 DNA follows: TGTGCCAGCAGCTCCCTGGGGGCCGGAACCTACAATGAGCAGTTCTTC.

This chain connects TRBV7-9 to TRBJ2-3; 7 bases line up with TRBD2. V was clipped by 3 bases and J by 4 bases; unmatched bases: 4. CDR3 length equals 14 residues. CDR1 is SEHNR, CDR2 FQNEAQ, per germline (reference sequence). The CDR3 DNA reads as TGTGCCAGCAGCTTCGGGAGGTCTGCAGATACGCAGTATTTT. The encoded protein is CASSFGRSADTQYF. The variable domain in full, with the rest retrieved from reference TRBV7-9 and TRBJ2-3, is DTGVSQNPRHKITKRGQNVTFRCDPISEHNRLYWYRQTLGQGPEFLTYFQNEAQLEKSRLLSDRFSAERPKGSFSTLEIQRTEQGDSAMYLCASSFGRSADTQYFGPGTRLTVL.

The CDR3 DNA reads as TGTGCCAGCAGCGTAGATCCTCGACTAGCGGGGGGCTCCACAGATACGCAGTATTTT. It translates to CASSVDPRLAGGSTDTQYF. The chain carries TRBV9 and TRBJ2-3; 13 positions agree with TRBD2. The CDR3 is made up of 19 amino acids. V lost 0 bases and J lost 2; bases outside the gene matches: 9. Per the germline V gene, CDR1 is SGDLS and CDR2 is YYNGEE.

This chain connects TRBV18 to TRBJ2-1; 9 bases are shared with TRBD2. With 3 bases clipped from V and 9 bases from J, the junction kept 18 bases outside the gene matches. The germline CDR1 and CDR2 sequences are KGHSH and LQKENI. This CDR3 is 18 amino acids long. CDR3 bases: TGTGCCAGCTCACCCTTTAGTCCGGCTGGCGGGGGGGCAGGTGAGCAGTTCTTC. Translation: CASSPFSPAGGGAGEQFF.

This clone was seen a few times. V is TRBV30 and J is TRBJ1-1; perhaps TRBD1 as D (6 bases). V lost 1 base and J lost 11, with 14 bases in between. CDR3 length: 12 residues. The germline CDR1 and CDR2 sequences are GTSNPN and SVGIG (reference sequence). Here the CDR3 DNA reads TGTGCCTGGAGTGGGGGGCCGCCGGAGGCTTTCTTT. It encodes CAWSGGPPEAFF.

Here the CDR3 reads CASTIQGYEQYF. The CDR3 nucleotides read TGTGCCAGCACAATCCAGGGGTACGAGCAGTACTTC. The chain carries TRBV7-9 and TRBJ2-7; D possibly corresponds to TRBD1 (6 bases). The ends were cut back, 7 bases at V and 4 bases at J, with 11 bases in the middle. Germline V gene data show CDR1 as SEHNR and CDR2 as FQNEAQ (reference sequence). CDR3 length: 12 residues.

In DNA, the CDR3 is TGTGCCAGCAGCCACTCGGGGGGTACCGGGGAGCTGTTTTTT. Its protein product is CASSHSGGTGELFF. This sequence joins TRBV6-6 and TRBJ2-2, with 7 bases aligning to TRBD2. V was pared by 6 bases and J by 5 bases, with 6 bases of the junction left unmatched. CDR3 size: 14 residues. Germline-derived CDR1 and CDR2 are MNHNY and SVGAGI (reference sequence).

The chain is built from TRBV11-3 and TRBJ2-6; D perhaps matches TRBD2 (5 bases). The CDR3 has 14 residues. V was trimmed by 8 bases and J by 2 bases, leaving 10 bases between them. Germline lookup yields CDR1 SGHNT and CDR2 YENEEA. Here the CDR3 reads CASGRGTGANVLTF. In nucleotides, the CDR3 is TGTGCCAGCGGCCGGGGTACTGGGGCCAACGTCCTGACTTTC. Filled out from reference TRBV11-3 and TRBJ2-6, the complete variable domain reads EAGVVQSPRYKIIEKKQPVAFWCNPISGHNTLYWYLQNLGQGPELLIRYENEEAVDDSQLPKDRFSAERLKGVDSTLKIQPAELGDSAVYLCASGRGTGANVLTFGAGSRLTVL.

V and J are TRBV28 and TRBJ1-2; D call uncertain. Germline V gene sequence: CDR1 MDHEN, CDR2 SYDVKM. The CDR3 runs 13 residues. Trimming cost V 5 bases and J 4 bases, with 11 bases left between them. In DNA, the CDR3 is TGTGCCAGCAGTCTCAGGTCTTCCTATGGCTACACCTTC. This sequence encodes CASSLRSSYGYTF.

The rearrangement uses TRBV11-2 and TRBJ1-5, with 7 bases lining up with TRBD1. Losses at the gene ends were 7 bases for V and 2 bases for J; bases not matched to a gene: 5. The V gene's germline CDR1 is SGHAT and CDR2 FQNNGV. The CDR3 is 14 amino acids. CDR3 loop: CASKTGPGNQPQHF. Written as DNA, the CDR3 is TGTGCCAGCAAGACAGGGCCGGGCAATCAGCCCCAGCATTTT. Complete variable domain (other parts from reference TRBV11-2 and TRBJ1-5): EAGVAQSPRYKIIEKRQSVAFWCNPISGHATLYWYQQILGQGPKLLIQFQNNGVVDDSQLPKDRFSAERLKGVDSTLKIQPAKLEDSAVYLCASKTGPGNQPQHFGDGTRLSIL.

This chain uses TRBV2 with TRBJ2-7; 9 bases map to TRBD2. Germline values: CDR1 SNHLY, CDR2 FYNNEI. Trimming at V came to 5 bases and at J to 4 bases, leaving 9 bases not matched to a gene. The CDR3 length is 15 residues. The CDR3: CASSRLTSGAYEQYF. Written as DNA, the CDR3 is TGTGCCAGCAGTAGGCTGACTAGCGGAGCATACGAGCAGTACTTC.

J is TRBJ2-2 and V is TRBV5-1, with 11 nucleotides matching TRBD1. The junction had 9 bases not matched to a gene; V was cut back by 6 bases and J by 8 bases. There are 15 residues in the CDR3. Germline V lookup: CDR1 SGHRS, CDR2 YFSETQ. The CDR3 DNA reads TGCGCCAGCACCGTAAGCGGACAGGGGGCAGGGGAGCTGTTTTTT. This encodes CASTVSGQGAGELFF.

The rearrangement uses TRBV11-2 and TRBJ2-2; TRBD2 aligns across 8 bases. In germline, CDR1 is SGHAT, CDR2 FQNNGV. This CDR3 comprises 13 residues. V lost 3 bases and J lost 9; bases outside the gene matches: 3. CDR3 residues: CASSFGGGWELFF. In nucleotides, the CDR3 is TGTGCCAGCAGCTTCGGGGGGGGCTGGGAGCTGTTTTTT.

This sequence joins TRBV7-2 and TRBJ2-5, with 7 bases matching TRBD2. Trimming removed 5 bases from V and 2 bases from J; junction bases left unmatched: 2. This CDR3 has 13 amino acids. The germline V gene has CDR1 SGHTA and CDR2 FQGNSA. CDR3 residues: CASSLSGQETQYF. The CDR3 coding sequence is TGTGCCAGCAGCCTTAGCGGGCAAGAGACCCAGTACTTC.

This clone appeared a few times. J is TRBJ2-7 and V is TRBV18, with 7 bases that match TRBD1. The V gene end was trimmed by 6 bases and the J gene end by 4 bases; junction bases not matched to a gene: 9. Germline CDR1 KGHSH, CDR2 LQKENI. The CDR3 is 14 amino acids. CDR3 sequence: CASSSTGTDYEQYF. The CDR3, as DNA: TGTGCCAGCTCGTCGACCGGGACAGATTACGAGCAGTACTTC.

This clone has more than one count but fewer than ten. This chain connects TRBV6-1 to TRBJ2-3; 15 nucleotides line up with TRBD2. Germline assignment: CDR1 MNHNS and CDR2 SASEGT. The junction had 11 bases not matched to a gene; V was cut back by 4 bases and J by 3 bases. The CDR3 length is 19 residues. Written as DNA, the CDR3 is TGTGCCAGCAGTGCTTGGAGGGGACTAGCGGGAGGATCGACAGATACGCAGTATTTT. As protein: CASSAWRGLAGGSTDTQYF.